A single sample gave rise to the 8 T cell receptor beta chains below, sequenced in a study of control samples from healthy donors and cancer patients. Using immunoSEQ multiplex PCR, the repertoire was profiled, and TCRdb retains in-frame clones only, with some absent. The table includes over 150,000 clones, over 95% detected once. Sequences were obtained from blood. Receptors were obtained from a woman aged 25 to 39 in good health.

This chain uses TRBV12-5 with TRBJ1-1; no clear D gene. There are 14 residues in the CDR3. Per germline, CDR1 LGHNT and CDR2 FRNRAP. Trimming stripped 6 bases from V and 1 base from J, with 12 bases between. CDR3 DNA sequence: TGTGCTAGTGGACCAGGACGGAGGAACACTGAAGCTTTCTTT. Its protein product is CASGPGRRNTEAFF. Variable domain in full (rest from reference TRBV12-5 and TRBJ1-1): DARVTQTPRHKVTEMGQEVTMRCQPILGHNTVFWYRQTMMQGLELLAYFRNRAPLDDSGMPKDRFSAEMPDATLATLKIQPSEPRDSAVYFCASGPGRRNTEAFFGQGTRLTVV.

V and J are TRBV10-2 and TRBJ2-7; the match to TRBD1 covers 8 bases. The CDR3 sequence is 16 residues long. J was trimmed by 2 bases and V by 2 bases; bases with no gene match: 8. From germline, CDR1 is WSHSY and CDR2 SAAADI. In DNA, the CDR3 is TGCGCCAGCAGTGAGCCCAAGGGGACAGGAACCTACGAGCAGTACTTC. The encoded protein is CASSEPKGTGTYEQYF.

V gene TRBV7-8 combines with J gene TRBJ1-6; D is ambiguous. Trimming pared 1 base from V and 3 bases from J, leaving 10 bases between. CDR1 is SGHVS and CDR2 is FQNEAQ in the germline V gene. CDR3 length: 16 amino acids. CDR3 DNA: TGTGCCAGCAGCTTAGAATTGGCGGGCTATAATTCACCCCTCCACTTT. Translating it yields CASSLELAGYNSPLHF.

The chain joins TRBV13 to TRBJ2-3; 8 bases are shared with TRBD1. Trimming at V came to 1 base and at J to 3 bases, leaving 3 bases not matched to a gene. The CDR3 has 15 residues. Germline V CDR1 and CDR2: PRHDT, FYEKMQ (reference sequence). CDR3 in DNA: TGTGCCAGCAGCTTAGTGGACAGGGCTACAGATACGCAGTATTTT. Amino acids: CASSLVDRATDTQYF.

The genes are TRBV28 and TRBJ2-1; D possibly uses TRBD1 or TRBD2 (5 bases each). This CDR3 is 13 amino acids long. CDR1 and CDR2 (germline): MDHEN, SYDVKM. Trimming took off 1 base at V and 7 bases at J, with 8 bases between the two ends. This CDR3 reads CASSLSGPNEQFF. The CDR3 DNA follows: TGTGCCAGCAGTTTATCGGGGCCAAATGAGCAGTTCTTC.

The chain's CDR3 is CASSLRTYTQYF. CDR3 DNA: TGTGCCAGCAGCTTAAGGACTTATACGCAGTATTTT. The V and J genes are TRBV13 and TRBJ2-3, with a possible D match to TRBD2 (5 bases). Between the trimmed V and J ends, which lost 2 bases and 7 bases, there was a span of 7 bases. CDR1 is PRHDT, CDR2 FYEKMQ, per germline (reference sequence). This CDR3 region has 12 residues.

The rearrangement uses TRBV6-6 and TRBJ1-6; tentatively, D is TRBD1 (6 bases). Per the germline V gene, CDR1 is MNHNY and CDR2 is SVGAGI (reference sequence). V lost 8 bases, J lost 7 bases, and 18 bases lay in between. This CDR3 is 15 amino acids long. The CDR3 loop is CASESWGARNSPLHF. The CDR3 nucleotides read TGTGCCAGCGAAAGCTGGGGGGCGCGGAATTCACCCCTCCACTTT.

The V and J genes are TRBV5-1 and TRBJ2-1, with 10 bases fitting TRBD1. Losses at the gene ends were 0 bases for V and 2 bases for J; bases not matched to a gene: 11. CDR3 length equals 19 residues. Germline-derived CDR1 and CDR2 are SGHRS and YFSETQ. In nucleotides, the CDR3 is TGCGCCAGCAGCTTGGAGGGACAGGGGTTTGTAAGACCCTACAATGAGCAGTTCTTC. It is translated as CASSLEGQGFVRPYNEQFF.